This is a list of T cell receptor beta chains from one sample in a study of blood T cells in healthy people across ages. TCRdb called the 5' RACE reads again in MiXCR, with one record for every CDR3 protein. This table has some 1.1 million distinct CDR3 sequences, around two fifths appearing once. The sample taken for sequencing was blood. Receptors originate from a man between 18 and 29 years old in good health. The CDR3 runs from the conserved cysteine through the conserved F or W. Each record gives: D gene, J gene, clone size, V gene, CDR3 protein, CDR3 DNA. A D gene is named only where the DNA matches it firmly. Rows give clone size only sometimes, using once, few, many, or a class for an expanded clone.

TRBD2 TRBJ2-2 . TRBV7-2 CASSFLSGATGELFF TGTGCCAGCAGCTTTCTCAGCGGGGCCACCGGGGAGCTGTTTTTT
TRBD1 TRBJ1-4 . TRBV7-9 CASTTPEGAEEKLFF TGTGCCAGCACAACCCCGGAGGGGGCGGAGGAAAAACTGTTTTTT
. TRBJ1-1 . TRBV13 CASSQAMGVKRTEAFF TGTGCCAGCAGCCAGGCAATGGGGGTCAAGAGGACTGAAGCTTTCTTT
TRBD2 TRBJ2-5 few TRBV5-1 CASSSGELAGHQETQYF TGCGCCAGCAGCTCCGGAGAACTAGCGGGACATCAAGAGACCCAGTACTTC
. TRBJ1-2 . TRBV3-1 CASSQVGLEGSYTF TGTGCCAGCAGCCAAGTGGGTTTGGAGGGATCCTACACCTTC
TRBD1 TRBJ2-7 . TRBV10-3 CAISESTGGYNEQYF TGTGCCATCAGTGAGTCCACAGGGGGCTACAATGAGCAGTACTTC
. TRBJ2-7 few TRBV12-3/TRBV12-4 CASSLDVTWDRSSGGNEQYF TGTGCCAGCAGTTTAGATGTCACGTGGGACCGCTCTTCGGGGGGCAATGAGCAGTACTTC
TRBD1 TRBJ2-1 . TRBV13 CASSNRGPYNEQFF TGTGCCAGCAGCAACAGGGGGCCCTACAATGAGCAGTTCTTC
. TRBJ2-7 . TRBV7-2 CASSPPPAADGEQYF TGTGCCAGCAGCCCTCCCCCGGCCGCAGATGGCGAGCAGTACTTC
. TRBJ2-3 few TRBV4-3 CASSQGTGGAIARTDTQYF TGCGCCAGCAGCCAAGGAACCGGGGGAGCCATTGCCCGCACAGATACGCAGTATTTT
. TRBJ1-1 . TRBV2 CASSPSGQSNTEAFF TGTGCCAGCAGTCCCTCCGGACAATCGAACACTGAAGCTTTCTTT
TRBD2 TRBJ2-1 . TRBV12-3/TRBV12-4 CASSSISGGTYNEQFF TGTGCCAGCAGTTCCATTAGCGGGGGTACATACAATGAGCAGTTCTTC
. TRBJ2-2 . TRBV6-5 CASTPGVANTGELFF TGTGCCAGCACTCCGGGAGTTGCGAACACCGGGGAGCTGTTTTTT
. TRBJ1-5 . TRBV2 CASSAGSGNQPQHF TGTGCCAGCAGTGCAGGGTCGGGCAATCAGCCCCAGCATTTT
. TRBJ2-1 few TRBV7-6 CASSPVVRAGYNEQFF TGTGCCAGCAGCCCGGTGGTGAGGGCCGGATACAATGAGCAGTTCTTC
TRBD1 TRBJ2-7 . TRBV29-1 CSAQGTGRYKQYF TGCAGCGCCCAAGGGACAGGGCGCTACAAGCAGTACTTC
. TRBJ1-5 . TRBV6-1 CASKDRMIANQPQHF TGTGCCAGCAAAGATAGGATGATAGCAAATCAGCCCCAGCATTTT
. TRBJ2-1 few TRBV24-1 CATSLAGVHNEQFF TGTGCCACCAGTTTGGCAGGGGTGCACAATGAGCAGTTCTTC
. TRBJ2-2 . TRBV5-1 CASSLALTRNTGELFF TGCGCCAGCAGCTTGGCACTAACAAGGAACACCGGGGAGCTGTTTTTT
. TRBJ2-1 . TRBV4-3 CASSQRASGINEQFF TGCGCCAGCAGCCAAAGGGCTAGTGGGATCAATGAGCAGTTCTTC
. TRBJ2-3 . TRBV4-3 CASSQTGFLYSTDTQYF TGCGCCAGCAGCCAGACGGGATTCTTGTACAGCACAGATACGCAGTATTTT
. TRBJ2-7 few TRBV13 CASSLARQTDEQYF TGTGCCAGCAGCTTAGCTCGGCAGACCGACGAGCAGTACTTC
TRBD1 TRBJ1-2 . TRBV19 CASSIDRLQGAANYGYTF TGTGCCAGTAGTATAGATCGCCTTCAGGGGGCGGCTAACTATGGCTACACCTTC
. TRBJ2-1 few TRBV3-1 CASSQDPRGEQFF TGTGCCAGCAGCCAAGATCCTCGCGGTGAGCAGTTCTTC
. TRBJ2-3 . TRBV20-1 CSAGSSGTDTQYF TGCAGTGCCGGGTCTAGCGGCACAGATACGCAGTATTTT
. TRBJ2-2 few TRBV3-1 CASSQVGGDTGELFF TGTGCCAGCAGCCAAGTAGGCGGGGATACCGGGGAGCTGTTTTTT
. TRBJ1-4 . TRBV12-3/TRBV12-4 CASSPFPGAKNEKLFF TGTGCCAGCAGCCCCTTTCCGGGGGCTAAGAATGAAAAACTGTTTTTT
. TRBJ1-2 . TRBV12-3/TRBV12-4 CASSKSLQGNGYTF TGTGCCAGCAGCAAAAGCTTACAGGGTAATGGCTACACCTTC
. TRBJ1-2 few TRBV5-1 CASSFTGSDYGYTF TGCGCCAGCAGCTTTACCGGGTCCGACTATGGCTACACCTTC
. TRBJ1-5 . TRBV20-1 CSARRTRDGGNQPQHF TGCAGTGCTAGACGTACAAGAGACGGAGGCAATCAGCCCCAGCATTTT
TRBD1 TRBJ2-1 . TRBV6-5 CASRFRQGYEQFF TGTGCCAGCAGATTTCGACAGGGCTATGAGCAGTTCTTC
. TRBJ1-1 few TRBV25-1 CASKSAADLGNTEAFF TGTGCCAGCAAGTCGGCGGCGGACTTAGGGAACACTGAAGCTTTCTTT
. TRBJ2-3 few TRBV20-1 CSARVGRGDADTQYF TGCAGTGCTAGAGTTGGCAGGGGCGATGCAGATACGCAGTATTTT
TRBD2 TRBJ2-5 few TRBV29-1 CSVESLAGETQYF TGCAGCGTTGAAAGCCTAGCGGGAGAGACCCAGTACTTC
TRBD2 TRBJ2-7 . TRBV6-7 CASSYFLAGITYNEQYF TGTGCCAGCAGTTACTTCCTAGCGGGGATTACCTACAATGAGCAGTACTTC
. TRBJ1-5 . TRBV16 CASSPRTDDQPQHF TGTGCCAGCAGCCCGCGGACGGACGATCAGCCCCAGCATTTT
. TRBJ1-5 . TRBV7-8 CASSIGDLNQPQHF TGTGCCAGCAGCATCGGCGACCTCAATCAGCCCCAGCATTTT
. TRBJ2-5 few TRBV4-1 CASSQRMEKTEQYF TGCGCCAGCAGCCAACGTATGGAAAAGACTGAGCAGTACTTC
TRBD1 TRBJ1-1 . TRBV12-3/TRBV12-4 CASSLSYAYGTAYMNTEAFF TGTGCCAGCAGTTTATCTTACGCATACGGGACAGCCTACATGAACACTGAAGCTTTCTTT
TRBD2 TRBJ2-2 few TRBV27 CASSLLGGGGTGELFF TGTGCCAGCAGTTTATTAGGCGGGGGGGGCACCGGGGAGCTGTTTTTT
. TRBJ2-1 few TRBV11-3 CASSSPRGVNSYNEQFF TGTGCCAGCAGCTCGCCGAGGGGGGTAAACTCCTACAATGAGCAGTTCTTC
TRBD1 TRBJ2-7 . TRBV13 CASSSTGGQGPTYEQYF TGTGCCAGCAGCTCTACAGGGGGTCAGGGCCCCACCTACGAGCAGTACTTC
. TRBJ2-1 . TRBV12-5 CASGLTAGFSNEQFF TGTGCTAGTGGTTTGACGGCGGGGTTCAGCAATGAGCAGTTCTTC
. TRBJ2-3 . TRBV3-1 CASSQELLRPSTDTQYF TGTGCCAGCAGCCAAGAGTTACTAAGACCTAGCACAGATACGCAGTATTTT
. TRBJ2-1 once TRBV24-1 CATSDRSGTHYNEQFF TGTGCCACCAGTGACCGGTCCGGGACACACTACAATGAGCAGTTCTTC
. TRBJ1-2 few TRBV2 CASRAGTAASNYGYTF TGTGCCAGCAGAGCCGGGACGGCAGCTTCTAACTATGGCTACACCTTC
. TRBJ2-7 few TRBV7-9 CASSLAQGYNPYEQYF TGTGCCAGCAGCTTAGCACAGGGATACAATCCCTACGAGCAGTACTTC
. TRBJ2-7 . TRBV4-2 CASSQDPGTASYEQYF TGTGCCAGCAGCCAAGATCCTGGGACGGCTTCCTACGAGCAGTACTTC
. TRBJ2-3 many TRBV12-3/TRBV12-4 CASIRGSTDTQYF TGTGCCAGCATCCGGGGCAGCACAGATACGCAGTATTTT
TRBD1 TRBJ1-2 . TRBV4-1 CASSQVRDRAYGYTF TGCGCCAGCAGCCAAGTCCGGGACAGGGCCTATGGCTACACCTTC
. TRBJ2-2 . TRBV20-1 CSATGTGELFF TGCAGTGCTACAGGGACCGGGGAGCTGTTTTTT
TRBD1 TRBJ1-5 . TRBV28 CASSPQVGQEYQPQHF TGTGCCAGCAGTCCGCAGGTCGGACAGGAATATCAGCCCCAGCATTTT
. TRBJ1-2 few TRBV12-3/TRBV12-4 CASSSGGRDLSGYTF TGTGCCAGCAGCTCTGGAGGCCGGGACTTATCTGGCTACACCTTC
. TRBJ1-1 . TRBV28 CASSLFPFEAFF TGTGCCAGCAGTTTATTCCCCTTTGAAGCTTTCTTT
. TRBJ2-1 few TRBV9 CASSVSTRTAPNEQFF TGTGCCAGCAGCGTATCTACGCGGACCGCACCTAATGAGCAGTTCTTC
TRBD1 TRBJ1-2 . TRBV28 CASRGTGGFYGYTF TGTGCCAGCAGAGGGACAGGGGGATTCTATGGCTACACCTTC
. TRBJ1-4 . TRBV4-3 CASSQVPRVEKLFF TGCGCCAGCAGCCAAGTCCCCCGGGTTGAAAAACTGTTTTTT
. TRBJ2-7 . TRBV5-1 CASSLEGIRDHQYF TGCGCCAGCAGCTTGGAGGGTATTAGGGACCACCAGTACTTC
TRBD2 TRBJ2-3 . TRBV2 CASRRGGPTDTQYF TGTGCCAGCAGGCGGGGGGGCCCCACAGATACGCAGTATTTT
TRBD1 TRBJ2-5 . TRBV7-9 CASRARGPQETQYF TGTGCCAGCAGAGCAAGGGGGCCCCAAGAGACCCAGTACTTC